This TCR beta chain originates from a study of shared T cell receptors in the human thymus. TCRdb's copy holds only in-frame clones and misses some; the assay was immunoSEQ multiplex PCR. The table has over 65,000 clones, roughly 96% seen once. Trimming took 2 bases from V and 2 from J; bases not matched to a gene: 4. Per germline, CDR1 KGHSH and CDR2 LQKENI. The CDR3 is made up of 16 amino acids. What was sequenced was thymocytes. This receptor was obtained from a human donor. The J gene is TRBJ1-4, the V gene TRBV18, with 8 bases identical to TRBD1. CDR3 DNA sequence: TGTGCCAGCTCACCAAGGACAGGGAGGACTAATGAAAAACTGTTTTTT. Amino acid sequence: CASSPRTGRTNEKLFF.